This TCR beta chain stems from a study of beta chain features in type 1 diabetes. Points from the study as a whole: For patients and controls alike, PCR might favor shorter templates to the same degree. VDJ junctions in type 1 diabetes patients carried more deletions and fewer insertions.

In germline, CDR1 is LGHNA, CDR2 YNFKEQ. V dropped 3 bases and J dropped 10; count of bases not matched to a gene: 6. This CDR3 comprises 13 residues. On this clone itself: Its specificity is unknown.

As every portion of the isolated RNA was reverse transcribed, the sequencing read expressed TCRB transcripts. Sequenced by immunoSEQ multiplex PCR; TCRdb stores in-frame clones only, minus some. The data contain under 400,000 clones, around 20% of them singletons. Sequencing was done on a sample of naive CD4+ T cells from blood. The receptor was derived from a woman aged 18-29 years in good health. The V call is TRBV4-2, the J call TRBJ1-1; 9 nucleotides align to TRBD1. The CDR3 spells CASSQDGQGRAFF. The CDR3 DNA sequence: TGTGCCAGCAGCCAGGACGGACAGGGGAGAGCTTTCTTT.